The 18 T cell receptor beta chains in this list originate from one sample, sequenced in a study of response to subunit inactivated influenza vaccine. One entry per CDR3 protein results from TCRdb running MiXCR on the RT-PCR reads. The table has about 500,000 distinct CDR3 sequences, 15% to 20% seen once. The material was CD4+ T cells sorted from PBMCs, obtained less than 30 months after vaccination. These receptors all come from a man between 45 and 75 years old who received an inactivated influenza vaccine.

The chain recombines TRBV7-8 with TRBJ2-5, with D unresolved. Germline V gives CDR1 SGHVS, CDR2 FQNEAQ. The V and J ends lost 6 bases and 7 bases respectively, with 9 bases between them. The CDR3 spans 11 residues. CDR3 loop: CASSYDWTQYF. The CDR3 coding sequence is TGTGCCAGCAGTTATGACTGGACCCAGTACTTC.

The chain links TRBV4-3 to TRBJ2-3, with D unresolved. Trimming took 2 bases from V and 2 from J, leaving 11 bases between them. Germline V lookup: CDR1 LGHNA, CDR2 YSLEER. This CDR3 is built from 15 residues. The DNA of the CDR3 is TGCGCCAGCAGCCAAATCCTCCGGCCCACAGATACGCAGTATTTT. Protein product: CASSQILRPTDTQYF.

V usage is TRBV15 and J usage is TRBJ2-5, with D possibly being TRBD1 or TRBD2 (5 bases each). V lost 5 bases and J 9 bases, leaving 13 bases between the germline ends. CDR1 is LNHNV, CDR2 YYDKDF, per germline (reference sequence). The CDR3 is 12 residues long. In DNA, the CDR3 is TGTGCCACCAGCTTGCCCCGGGACCCCCAGTACTTC. Translating it yields CATSLPRDPQYF.

This clonotype was counted only a few times. The chain combines TRBV6-5 with TRBJ2-1, with 8 bases lining up with TRBD1. Losses at the gene ends were 2 bases for V and 4 bases for J; bases not matched to a gene: 4. The CDR3 loop spans 15 amino acids. The germline CDR1 and CDR2 sequences are MNHEY and SVGAGI. DNA for the CDR3: TGTGCCAGCAGTTACGGCGGACAGGGATACAATGAGCAGTTCTTC. Its protein product is CASSYGGQGYNEQFF.

This chain joins TRBV5-1 and TRBJ2-7; possible D gene TRBD2, 5 bases. With 4 bases removed from V and 3 bases from J, the gap between germline ends came to 11 bases. The CDR3 runs to 13 residues. Germline assignment: CDR1 SGHRS and CDR2 YFSETQ. This CDR3 is CASSRRPNYEQYF. The CDR3 nucleotides are TGCGCCAGCAGCCGGAGGCCCAACTACGAGCAGTACTTC.

The chain employs TRBV20-1 and TRBJ2-2, with D uncertain. V lost 1 base to trimming and J lost 5 bases, with 17 bases between them. The CDR3 runs to 16 residues. Germline V gene data show CDR1 as DFQATT and CDR2 as SNEGSKA (reference sequence). The CDR3 region has the DNA TGCAGTGCTAGAGGGGCACGGACGAGTCAGACCGGGGAGCTGTTTTTT. Its protein is CSARGARTSQTGELFF.

The chain couples TRBV6-1 to TRBJ1-4; 7 bases align to TRBD1. CDR1 and CDR2 from the germline V gene are MNHNS and SASEGT. The CDR3 extends over 14 amino acids. The trim removed 3 bases at V and 8 bases at J, leaving 6 bases unmatched. The CDR3 bases are TGTGCCAGCAGTGACAGGGGGAGAGGGGAAAAACTGTTTTTT. As protein: CASSDRGRGEKLFF.

As regards this clonotype: At one end the junction does not follow the germline gene, possibly because of a read error. The rearrangement joins TRBV12-3 or TRBV12-4 to TRBJ2-3; 10 bases align to TRBD2. CDR3 size: 14 residues. The CDR3 protein is CASTLAGVTDTRYF. The CDR3, as DNA: TGTGCCAGCACTCTAGCGGGGGTAACAGATACGCGGTATTTT.

This chain connects TRBV18 to TRBJ2-1; D is undetermined. The CDR3 contains 14 residues. V dropped 3 bases and J dropped 9 bases, with 15 bases sitting between them. Germline values: CDR1 KGHSH, CDR2 LQKENI. For the CDR3, the DNA is TGTGCCAGCTCACCCCCGAATCCCTTGCTTGAGCAGTTCTTC. Protein: CASSPPNPLLEQFF.

This clonotype was seen more than once but under ten times. The chain's CDR3 is CASSTGGVRNTEAFF. The CDR3 DNA is TGTGCCAGCAGTACAGGGGGAGTAAGGAACACTGAAGCTTTCTTT. The genes are TRBV28 and TRBJ1-1; 8 bases agree with TRBD1. With V trimmed by 5 bases and J by 1 base, 6 bases remained unmatched. This CDR3 has 15 amino acids. Per germline, CDR1 MDHEN and CDR2 SYDVKM.

This clonotype occurred a few times. V and J are TRBV10-3 and TRBJ1-1, with D possibly matching TRBD1 (5 bases). The CDR3 loop spans 11 amino acids. V was trimmed by 3 bases and J by 8 bases, leaving 7 bases between them. Germline V lookup: CDR1 ENHRY, CDR2 SYGVKD. The CDR3 loop is CAISDGTEAFF. In DNA, the CDR3 is TGTGCCATCAGTGATGGGACCGAAGCTTTCTTT.

This clonotype showed up many times. The rearrangement links TRBV20-1 to TRBJ1-1; D is possibly TRBD1 (5 bases). This CDR3 has 13 amino acids. Trimming cost V 6 bases and J 1 base, with 12 bases left between them. CDR1 and CDR2 (germline): DFQATT, SNEGSKA (reference sequence). CDR3 residues: CSALQRGNTEAFF. The CDR3 nucleotides are TGCAGTGCCCTACAGAGGGGGAACACTGAAGCTTTCTTT.

This clonotype occurred a few times. The chain employs TRBV12-3 or TRBV12-4 and TRBJ1-4; maybe TRBD1 (5 bases). The V end lost 5 bases, the J end lost 0 bases, and 16 bases lay between the germline ends. The CDR3 is made up of 17 amino acids. The CDR3, as DNA: TGTGCCAGCAGTCCCCGGGCAGGGTCTGCAACTAATGAAAAACTGTTTTTT. It yields the protein CASSPRAGSATNEKLFF.

This clonotype appeared a few times. V usage is TRBV4-3 and J usage is TRBJ2-1; D not certain. Germline V gene sequence: CDR1 LGHNA, CDR2 YSLEER. Between the trimmed V and J ends, which lost 2 bases and 6 bases, there was a span of 11 bases. The CDR3 extends over 14 amino acids. CDR3 residues: CASSQYGRINEQFF. The CDR3 nucleotides are TGCGCCAGCAGCCAATACGGTAGAATCAATGAGCAGTTCTTC.

With regard to this clonotype: The junction does not match germline at one end; this may be a read error. The chain uses TRBV29-1 and TRBJ2-5; D possibly matches TRBD1 or TRBD2 (5 bases each). The CDR3 is 15 amino acids. The V gene's germline CDR1 is SQVTM and CDR2 ANQGSEA. The CDR3 reads CSASSGQGLRESQYF. In DNA form, the CDR3 reads TGCAGCGCTAGCTCGGGGCAGGGCTTGCGAGAGTCCCAGTACTTC.

The DNA of the CDR3 is TGTGCCATCAGTGATATGGGCCAAGAGACCCAGTACTTC. This translates into CAISDMGQETQYF. J is TRBJ2-5 and V is TRBV10-3; D not resolved. This CDR3 contains 13 residues. Per the germline V gene, CDR1 is ENHRY and CDR2 is SYGVKD. Trimming cost V 3 bases and J 1 base, with 6 bases left between them.

V is TRBV12-3 or TRBV12-4 and J is TRBJ2-2; D uncertain. This CDR3 comprises 15 residues. The V and J ends lost 7 bases and 0 bases respectively, with 12 bases between them. The DNA for the CDR3 is TGTGCCAGCACCCTGGGCGCCACGAACACCGGGGAGCTGTTTTTT. Encoded protein: CASTLGATNTGELFF.

This clonotype occurred many times. The chain is built from TRBV12-3 or TRBV12-4 and TRBJ2-5, with 8 bases fitting TRBD1. This CDR3 spans 14 amino acids. After removal of 5 bases from V and 1 base from J, the junction contained 3 bases not matched to a gene. The CDR3 bases are TGTGCCAGCAGTCCAGGGGGCTTCCAAGAGACCCAGTACTTC. It yields the protein CASSPGGFQETQYF.